These T cell receptor beta chains were read from a single sample in a study of blood T cell repertoires in COVID-19. Method: immunoSEQ multiplex PCR; TCRdb's copy keeps in-frame clones and lacks some. The sample records about 160,000 clones, 65% to 90% being singletons. The sample was peripheral blood. Source of these receptors: a woman between 40 and 50 years old with COVID-19, enrolled during active disease. Both conserved end residues are part of each CDR3. D genes are given only for firm matches. Clone size appears in some rows only: once, few, many, or a class for an expanded clone.

d_gene: TRBD2; abundance: once; v_gene: TRBV15; j_gene: TRBJ2-1; CDR3aa: CATSRRPQTSGRQIDEQFF; CDR3nt: TGTGCCACCAGCAGACGCCCCCAGACTAGCGGGAGACAGATCGATGAGCAGTTCTTC
d_gene: -; abundance: -; v_gene: TRBV3-1/TRBV3-2; j_gene: TRBJ2-2; CDR3aa: CASSQDLVGLPGELFF; CDR3nt: TGTGCCAGCAGCCAAGATCTAGTCGGCTTGCCCGGGGAGCTGTTTTTT
d_gene: -; abundance: -; v_gene: TRBV3-1/TRBV3-2; j_gene: TRBJ2-1; CDR3aa: CASSQGAGQNNEQFF; CDR3nt: TGTGCCAGCAGCCAAGGGGCAGGGCAAAACAATGAGCAGTTCTTC
d_gene: -; abundance: -; v_gene: TRBV2; j_gene: TRBJ1-3; CDR3aa: CASVPPVSGNTIYF; CDR3nt: TGTGCCAGCGTACCACCGGTCTCTGGAAACACCATATATTTT
d_gene: TRBD1; abundance: -; v_gene: TRBV14; j_gene: TRBJ2-3; CDR3aa: CASSQGTGRRTDTQYF; CDR3nt: TGTGCCAGCAGCCAAGGGACAGGACGGCGCACAGATACGCAGTATTTT
d_gene: -; abundance: -; v_gene: TRBV15; j_gene: TRBJ1-1; CDR3aa: CATSIDRWDTEAFF; CDR3nt: TGTGCCACCAGCATCGACAGGTGGGACACTGAAGCTTTCTTT
d_gene: TRBD1; abundance: -; v_gene: TRBV5-8; j_gene: TRBJ1-6; CDR3aa: CASSHRGQGGSPLHF; CDR3nt: TGTGCCAGCAGCCACCGAGGACAGGGGGGTTCACCCCTCCACTTT
d_gene: -; abundance: -; v_gene: TRBV5-4; j_gene: TRBJ2-1; CDR3aa: CASSPGSYNEQFF; CDR3nt: TGTGCCAGCAGCCCGGGATCGTACAATGAGCAGTTCTTC
d_gene: -; abundance: -; v_gene: TRBV4-1; j_gene: TRBJ2-1; CDR3aa: CASSQDDRPGHNEQFF; CDR3nt: TGCGCCAGCAGCCAGGATGACAGGCCTGGGCACAATGAGCAGTTCTTC
d_gene: -; abundance: -; v_gene: TRBV6-5; j_gene: TRBJ2-7; CDR3aa: CASSYSSAYEQYF; CDR3nt: TGTGCCAGCAGTTACTCGAGCGCCTACGAGCAGTACTTC
d_gene: -; abundance: -; v_gene: TRBV9; j_gene: TRBJ2-5; CDR3aa: CASSPRSRVVETQYF; CDR3nt: TGTGCCAGCAGCCCTCGATCCAGGGTTGTAGAGACCCAGTACTTC
d_gene: -; abundance: -; v_gene: TRBV7-2; j_gene: TRBJ1-4; CDR3aa: CASSPRHTTNEKLFF; CDR3nt: TGTGCCAGCAGCCCTCGACACACAACTAATGAAAAACTGTTTTTT
d_gene: TRBD1; abundance: -; v_gene: TRBV7-9; j_gene: TRBJ2-1; CDR3aa: CASSLPPGQGANEQFF; CDR3nt: TGTGCCAGCAGCTTACCTCCGGGACAGGGGGCCAATGAGCAGTTCTTC
d_gene: -; abundance: -; v_gene: TRBV2; j_gene: TRBJ1-2; CDR3aa: CASDNREPNYGYTF; CDR3nt: TGTGCCAGCGATAACAGGGAGCCCAACTATGGCTACACCTTC